This TCR beta chain was captured by sequencing in a study of blood T cell repertoires in COVID-19. Study background: Researchers got acute and convalescent COVID-19 samples from the United States, Italy and Spain. T cells, B-cell-depleted T cells, or PBMCs supplied cDNA or gDNA.

In the study's own analysis: Reference gene primer amplification yielded estimated nucleated cell counts. Only in-frame clones appear in the TCRdb table, and some are missing; sequencing was by immunoSEQ multiplex PCR. That table furnishes V, J and clone size, whereas the DNA furnished D and trimming. The table records about 69,000 clones, more than 85% of them present only once. The CDR3 has 15 residues. Germline values: CDR1 LNHDA, CDR2 SQIVND (reference sequence). After removal of 6 bases from V and 2 bases from J, the junction contained 4 bases not matched to a gene. The rearrangement uses TRBV19 and TRBJ1-5; 10 bases are a match to TRBD1. The sequence was obtained from a woman aged 60-70 years with active COVID-19. What was sequenced was peripheral blood. The CDR3 is CASSNDRGRNQPQHF. The CDR3 region has the DNA TGTGCCAGTAGCAATGACAGGGGGCGCAATCAGCCCCAGCATTTT.